What follows are 5 T cell receptor beta chains derived from one specimen sequenced in a study of CDR3 diversity in severe acne. TCRdb re-derived calls from the PCR reads in MiXCR, one entry per CDR3 protein. The sample records around 94,000 distinct CDR3 sequences, around 56% being singletons. The sample was blood. These receptors all come from a male donor with acne.

A few counts support this clonotype. A much larger clone differs by one base, so this may be a read error. The CDR3 region has the DNA TGCAGTGCTAGGGACCCGTGGCAATCCGCAGATACGCAGTATTTT. Its translation: CSARDPWQSADTQYF. V is TRBV20-1 and J is TRBJ2-3; D gene unclear. The CDR3 contains 15 residues. V was shortened by 3 bases and J by 4 bases, with 17 bases between the two germline ends. The germline V gene has CDR1 DFQATT and CDR2 SNEGSKA (reference sequence).

For this clonotype: With a much larger clone just one base away, this may be a read error. In this CDR3 the conserved last residue, phenylalanine or tryptophan, is missing, so a read error is likely. The V and J genes are TRBV5-6 and TRBJ2-7, with TRBD2 as a possible D gene (6 bases). The CDR3 is 15 amino acids. Trimming pared 4 bases from V and 4 bases from J, leaving 18 bases between. Germline values: CDR1 SGHDT, CDR2 YYEEEE. CDR3 sequence: CASSLTGGGKYEQYS. In DNA form, the CDR3 reads TGTGCCAGCAGCCTCACTGGGGGAGGAAAGTACGAGCAGTACTCC.

The chain combines TRBV6-2 or TRBV6-3 with TRBJ1-2, with D perhaps matching TRBD1 (6 bases). This CDR3 comprises 18 residues. V was pared by 2 bases and J by 1 base, with 20 bases between. From germline, CDR1 is MNHEY and CDR2 SVGEGT. CDR3 amino acids: CASSYRTLGRDINYGYTF. The CDR3 nucleotides read TGTGCCAGCAGTTACCGTACCTTGGGTCGGGACATTAACTATGGCTACACCTTC.

In this sample, this clonotype turned up many times. This chain links TRBV20-1 with TRBJ2-7; TRBD2 agrees at 12 bases. This CDR3 has 16 amino acids. Germline values: CDR1 DFQATT, CDR2 SNEGSKA (reference sequence). V lost 0 bases, J lost 4 bases, and 7 bases stayed unmatched. Written as DNA, the CDR3 is TGCAGTGCTAGAGATCCTAGCGGGAGGGGCGTATACGAGCAGTACTTC. This codes for CSARDPSGRGVYEQYF.

This clonotype was recorded at least ten times. The chain uses TRBV6-1 and TRBJ2-3; 7 nucleotides match TRBD2. CDR1 is MNHNS, CDR2 SASEGT, per germline. Unmatched junction bases numbered 11, after V lost 6 bases and J lost 5 bases. This CDR3 has 15 residues. The CDR3 nucleotides read TGTGCCAGCAGCGGAAAGGCGGGGGAAGGAGATACGCAGTATTTT. It specifies CASSGKAGEGDTQYF.